The 9 T cell receptor beta chains listed next were all sequenced from one sample in a study of vaccination effects on CD4 cells after COVID-19. Their antigens remain unidentified. This table comes from immunoSEQ multiplex PCR, and its TCRdb copy is limited to in-frame clones, with some not included. This sample has 64,000 or so clones, with about 73% found just once. The ViraFEST assay expanded antigen-specific CD4+ T cells with viral peptide pools before sequencing. Between days 9 and 11 of culture, CD4+ T cells were separated out. The cohort was immunized with two doses of either the BNT162b2 or mRNA-1273 vaccine. This sample comprised CD4+ T cells from PBMCs cultured with HCoV-OC43 spike peptides, obtained after COVID-19 vaccination. Subset reported: HCoV-OC43 spike overlapping peptide pool stimulation. These receptors originate from a human donor who received a COVID-19 vaccine.

This rearrangement joins TRBV7-2 to TRBJ2-7; 9 positions agree with TRBD2. The CDR3 totals 14 residues. Germline V gene sequence: CDR1 SGHTA, CDR2 FQGNSA. The V segment lost 3 bases and the J segment 7 bases; nucleotides outside the gene matches: 7. The CDR3 sequence is CASSFGGRGNEQYV. The DNA of the CDR3 is TGTGCCAGCAGCTTCGGCGGGAGGGGCAATGAGCAGTACGTC.

This clone was seen a few times. J is TRBJ1-4 and V is TRBV2; 8 nucleotides line up with TRBD1. The CDR3 spans 12 residues. V lost 11 bases, J lost 5 bases, and 4 bases stayed unmatched. Germline loops: CDR1 SNHLY, CDR2 FYNNEI. CDR3 sequence reads: CAGRTGNEKLFF. As DNA, the CDR3 is TGTGCCGGCCGGACAGGGAATGAAAAACTGTTTTTT. The full variable domain, rest sourced from reference TRBV2 and TRBJ1-4, is EPEVTQTPSHQVTQMGQEVILRCVPISNHLYFYWYRQILGQKVEFLVSFYNNEISEKSEIFDDQFSVERPDGSNFTLKIRSTKLEDSAMYFCAGRTGNEKLFFGSGTQLSVL.

The genes are TRBV7-9 and TRBJ1-1; D remains unclear. The CDR3 sequence is 13 residues long. Looked up from germline, CDR1 is SEHNR and CDR2 is FQNEAQ (reference sequence). V was shortened by 0 bases and J by 10 bases, with 12 bases between the two germline ends. The CDR3 DNA follows: TGTGCCAGCAGCTTAGCGTCGGTGCAAGGAGCTTTCTTT. This encodes CASSLASVQGAFF.

This sequence joins TRBV2 and TRBJ1-3, with 10 bases that match TRBD1. The V gene end was trimmed by 6 bases and the J gene end by 2 bases; junction bases not matched to a gene: 7. The CDR3 extends over 16 amino acids. The germline CDR1 and CDR2 sequences are SNHLY and FYNNEI. CDR3 in amino acids: CASRGDRGYAGNTIYF. CDR3 sequence (DNA): TGTGCCAGCAGGGGGGACAGGGGATACGCTGGAAACACCATATATTTT.

This clone turned up a few times. The rearrangement uses TRBV4-1 and TRBJ1-2; D gene uncertain. The CDR3 sequence is 14 residues long. Trimming cost V 0 bases and J 7 bases, with 12 bases left between them. Germline CDR1 MGHRA, CDR2 YSYEKL. The CDR3 coding sequence is TGCGCCAGCAGCCAAGATCGGCAGGTGTCTGGCTACACCTTC. Translation gives CASSQDRQVSGYTF.

The chain combines TRBV28 with TRBJ1-1; 7 bases are a match to TRBD1. The CDR3 totals 14 residues. Germline V gives CDR1 MDHEN, CDR2 SYDVKM. V dropped 6 bases and J dropped 2; count of bases not matched to a gene: 6. The CDR3 coding sequence is TGTGCCAGCAGACCGGACAGGAGCAACACTGAAGCTTTCTTT. Its translation is CASRPDRSNTEAFF.

This rearrangement joins TRBV18 to TRBJ1-5; TRBD1 aligns across 7 bases. CDR1 KGHSH and CDR2 LQKENI come from the germline V gene. The CDR3 length is 16 residues. Losses at the gene ends were 4 bases for V and 1 base for J; bases not matched to a gene: 7. This CDR3 is CASSLQGGASNQPQHF. DNA for the CDR3: TGTGCCAGCTCACTGCAAGGGGGCGCGAGCAATCAGCCCCAGCATTTT.

This rearrangement joins TRBV3-1 (or the pseudogene TRBV3-2) to TRBJ1-6, with TRBD1 as a possible D gene (5 bases). The CDR3 loop spans 17 amino acids. Germline V gene lookup returns CDR1 LGHDT and CDR2 YNNKEL (reference sequence). Deletions cut 1 base from V and 0 bases from J, with 10 bases between. The CDR3, as DNA: TGTGCCAGCAGCCAAGCCAGACAGAGCTCCTATAATTCACCCCTCCACTTT. Protein: CASSQARQSSYNSPLHF.

The chain employs TRBV12-3 or TRBV12-4 and TRBJ2-2, with D unresolved. The V gene lost 7 bases and the J gene lost 7 bases, with 7 bases spanning the gap. This CDR3 is 11 amino acids long. This chain's CDR3 is CASTTDGELFF. DNA for the CDR3: TGTGCCAGCACTACGGACGGGGAGCTGTTTTTT.